What follows is one T cell receptor beta chain and its context. This CDR3 comprises 16 residues. The V end lost 2 bases, the J end lost 4 bases, and 17 bases lay between the germline ends. Germline V CDR1 and CDR2: MDHEN, SYDVKM. This sample was taken from a study of blood T cell repertoires in COVID-19. TCRdb keeps only in-frame clones here, not all; method: immunoSEQ multiplex PCR. Here the sample spans under 350,000 clones, around nine tenths being singletons. Specimen: PBMCs or T cells enriched from blood (not recorded which). V usage is TRBV28 and J usage is TRBJ1-2; D remains ambiguous. The receptor comes from a woman in her sixties who had recovered from COVID-19. Written as DNA, the CDR3 is TGTGCCAGCAGTTTAATGGGCCCTGTGGGAGGCTATGGCTACACCTTC. Translation: CASSLMGPVGGYGYTF.